The text below deals with one T cell receptor (beta chain). Researchers sorted participants into cohorts using their self-reported clinical history. Participants classified as exposed had met a COVID-19 case within 2 weeks before study entry. CDR1 and CDR2 from the germline V gene are SGHTA and FQGNSA. The ends were cut back, 3 bases at V and 4 bases at J, with 16 bases in the middle. The CDR3 length is 16 residues. This sample was taken from a study of blood T cell repertoires in COVID-19. The wider study: The origin of the acute and convalescent COVID-19 samples was the United States, Italy and Spain.

Per the study methods: From reference gene primer amplification, estimates of nucleated cell counts were derived. Clones were read by immunoSEQ multiplex PCR, and TCRdb kept only the in-frame ones, dropping some. From that table come the V and J calls and clone size; the DNA was used to work out D and trimming. The table has roughly 150,000 clones, roughly 83% seen once; the top ten hold around 5.1%. The sequencing input was PBMCs or T cells enriched from blood (not recorded which). The genes are TRBV7-2 and TRBJ1-3; D perhaps matches TRBD1 (5 bases). The source of this sequence is a man in his sixties or seventies who had been exposed to COVID-19. The CDR3 DNA follows: TGTGCCAGCAGCTTGGATGGCAGGGCGTACGGAAACACCATATATTTT. Translating it yields CASSLDGRAYGNTIYF. Using reference TRBV7-2 and TRBJ1-3 for the parts outside the CDR3, the full variable domain is GAGVSQSPSNKVTEKGKDVELRCDPISGHTALYWYRQSLGQGLEFLIYFQGNSAPDKSGLPSDRFSAERTGGSVSTLTIQRTQQEDSAVYLCASSLDGRAYGNTIYFGEGSWLTVV.